The 20 T cell receptor beta chains below all came from one sample that was sequenced in a study of shared clonotypes between healthy human individuals (dated by TCRdb to 2019 to 2021). The receptor library was made with the immunoSEQ multiplex PCR assay. In TCRdb, the immuneACCESS table is reduced to in-frame sequences with V and J assigned. These tables do not hold every clone; where another copy was compared, an unresolved V gene accounts for under half, and the others remain unexplained. This sample comprises some 2,400,000 clones, around 95% of them detected only once. The ten largest clonotypes hold around 0.13% of the sample. The sample consisted of naive CD4+ T cells sorted from blood. Per the publication, the cell subset or site label means: CD45RA+ positively selected. These receptors were taken from a man between 18 and 35 years old in good health.

A note on this clone: Other DNA sequences from this sample encode an identical CDR3 as well. The J gene is TRBJ2-7, the V gene TRBV5-4; D is ambiguous. With 0 bases removed from V and 2 bases from J, the gap between germline ends came to 6 bases. Germline loops: CDR1 SGHNT, CDR2 YYREEE (reference sequence). CDR3 length: 13 residues. The DNA of the CDR3 is TGTGCCAGCAGCTTGGACCGCGCCTACGAGCAGTACTTC. Protein sequence: CASSLDRAYEQYF.

Concerning this clone: Other nucleotide sequences in the sample specify the same CDR3. The chain uses TRBV5-1 and TRBJ1-2; the match to TRBD1 covers 8 bases. The CDR3 runs to 14 residues. V lost 0 bases, J lost 4 bases, and 2 bases stayed unmatched. CDR1 is SGHRS and CDR2 is YFSETQ in the germline V gene. The CDR3 nucleotides are TGCGCCAGCAGCTTGGATGGACAGGGCTATGGCTACACCTTC. This gives the protein CASSLDGQGYGYTF.

The genes are TRBV2 and TRBJ2-7; D is unresolved. Trimming shortened V by 8 bases and J by 1 base, and 12 bases separated the two germline ends. CDR3 length: 13 amino acids. The V gene's germline CDR1 is SNHLY and CDR2 FYNNEI. The CDR3 spells CASFSILSYEQYF. The CDR3 region has the DNA TGTGCCAGCTTTAGCATCCTTTCCTACGAGCAGTACTTC. Drawing the rest from reference TRBV2 and TRBJ2-7, the complete variable domain is EPEVTQTPSHQVTQMGQEVILRCVPISNHLYFYWYRQILGQKVEFLVSFYNNEISEKSEIFDDQFSVERPDGSNFTLKIRSTKLEDSAMYFCASFSILSYEQYFGPGTRLTVT.

This chain uses TRBV11-2 with TRBJ2-7; 9 positions match TRBD1. CDR3 size: 15 residues. The junction had 7 bases not matched to a gene; V was cut back by 5 bases and J by 2 bases. The germline V gene has CDR1 SGHAT and CDR2 FQNNGV. CDR3 in amino acids: CASSPSGTGPYEQYF. The DNA for the CDR3 is TGTGCCAGCAGCCCTTCCGGGACAGGGCCCTACGAGCAGTACTTC.

V is TRBV10-3 and J is TRBJ2-2, with TRBD2 matching over 10 bases. The CDR3 has 15 residues. J gave up 4 bases and V 10 bases, and 9 bases lay outside the gene matches. The germline V gene encodes CDR1 ENHRY and CDR2 SYGVKD. Written as DNA, the CDR3 is TGTGCCACCAAACAAGGACTAGCGGTCACCGGGGAGCTGTTTTTT. Translated: CATKQGLAVTGELFF.

The CDR3 nucleotides read TGTGCCAGCAGGACCTCGCCCGGGGGAACTAATGAAAAACTGTTTTTT. Its translation: CASRTSPGGTNEKLFF. J is TRBJ1-4 and V is TRBV5-4, with D possibly TRBD1 on 5 matching bases. The CDR3 loop spans 16 amino acids. CDR1 SGHNT and CDR2 YYREEE come from the germline V gene (reference sequence). The germline V and J ends were trimmed by 5 bases and 1 base, with 15 bases remaining between them.

V is TRBV2 and J is TRBJ2-1, with 10 bases identical to TRBD1. The germline CDR1 and CDR2 sequences are SNHLY and FYNNEI. The V gene end was trimmed by 4 bases and the J gene end by 3 bases; junction bases not matched to a gene: 3. The CDR3 has 15 amino acids. CDR3 bases: TGTGCCAGCAGTGCGGGACAGGGGTACTACAATGAGCAGTTCTTC. Translation: CASSAGQGYYNEQFF.

V is TRBV11-3 and J is TRBJ2-1; possibly TRBD1 for D (5 bases). The CDR3 sequence is 17 residues long. Trimming removed 0 bases from V and 6 bases from J, with 18 bases in between. Germline loops: CDR1 SGHNT, CDR2 YENEEA. This CDR3 is CASSLDRQGRFGNEQFF. The CDR3, as DNA: TGTGCCAGCAGCTTAGATAGGCAGGGTAGATTTGGCAATGAGCAGTTCTTC.

This sequence joins TRBV5-6 and TRBJ1-6, with D uncertain. Germline V gene lookup returns CDR1 SGHDT and CDR2 YYEEEE. V lost 3 bases, J lost 9 bases, and 10 bases lay in between. The CDR3 sequence is 13 residues long. CDR3 sequence: CASSSPGSSPLHF. In DNA form, the CDR3 reads TGTGCCAGCAGCTCCCCGGGGTCTTCACCCCTCCACTTT. The full variable domain, its missing parts supplied by reference TRBV5-6 and TRBJ1-6, is DAGVTQSPTHLIKTRGQQVTLRCSPKSGHDTVSWYQQALGQGPQFIFQYYEEEERQRGNFPDRFSGHQFPNYSSELNVNALLLGDSALYLCASSSPGSSPLHFGNGTRLTVT.

The chain employs TRBV6-1 and TRBJ2-2; TRBD1 might be the D (6 bases). The CDR3 consists of 13 residues. Germline V gene sequence: CDR1 MNHNS, CDR2 SASEGT. Between the trimmed V and J ends, which lost 4 bases and 6 bases, there was a span of 9 bases. The CDR3 reads CASSVQGPGELFF. CDR3 sequence (DNA): TGTGCCAGCAGTGTACAGGGACCCGGGGAGCTGTTTTTT.

The chain links TRBV19 to TRBJ1-1, with TRBD1 as a possible D gene (6 bases). Trimming shortened V by 5 bases and J by 3 bases, and 13 bases separated the two germline ends. The CDR3 is 14 amino acids. Germline CDR1 LNHDA, CDR2 SQIVND (reference sequence). CDR3 region: CASSPLQGYTEAFF. DNA of the CDR3: TGTGCCAGTAGTCCCCTACAGGGATACACTGAAGCTTTCTTT. Full variable domain (outside the CDR3, taken from reference TRBV19 and TRBJ1-1): DGGITQSPKYLFRKEGQNVTLSCEQNLNHDAMYWYRQDPGQGLRLIYYSQIVNDFQKGDIAEGYSVSREKKESFPLTVTSAQKNPTAFYLCASSPLQGYTEAFFGQGTRLTVV.

This chain uses TRBV7-2 with TRBJ2-5; D gene ambiguous. The CDR3 extends over 15 amino acids. CDR1 is SGHTA and CDR2 is FQGNSA in the germline V gene. Trimming stripped 5 bases from V and 5 bases from J, with 18 bases between. CDR3 nucleotide sequence: TGTGCCAGCAGCCCCCCCCCGAAGGCCGGGGAGACCCAGTACTTC. It translates to CASSPPPKAGETQYF.

This clone was detected once. This chain connects TRBV30 to TRBJ2-1, with a weak D call TRBD1 (5 bases). The ends were cut back, 3 bases at V and 9 bases at J, with 15 bases in the middle. The germline CDR1 and CDR2 sequences are GTSNPN and SVGIG (reference sequence). This CDR3 has 13 amino acids. CDR3 loop: CAWSAQGHGEQFF. The CDR3 DNA is TGTGCCTGGAGCGCTCAGGGTCACGGTGAGCAGTTCTTC.

Only one count was recorded for this clone. V gene TRBV7-9 combines with J gene TRBJ2-6, with D unclear. Trimming pared 8 bases from V and 0 bases from J, leaving 8 bases between. Germline V gives CDR1 SEHNR, CDR2 FQNEAQ (reference sequence). This CDR3 spans 14 amino acids. The CDR3 nucleotides read TGTGCCAGCCAACTGACCTCTGGGGCCAACGTCCTGACTTTC. Translation gives CASQLTSGANVLTF.

For the CDR3, the DNA is TGTGCCAGCAGCTTGGCCGGGGGCGCTGGGGCCAACGTCCTGACTTTC. Translation gives CASSLAGGAGANVLTF. The chain carries TRBV5-6 and TRBJ2-6; D may be TRBD1 or TRBD2 (6 bases each). The V and J ends lost 0 bases and 2 bases respectively, with 9 bases between them. Germline-derived CDR1 and CDR2 are SGHDT and YYEEEE. The CDR3 is 16 amino acids. Looking up the rest from reference TRBV5-6 and TRBJ2-6 gives the full variable domain: DAGVTQSPTHLIKTRGQQVTLRCSPKSGHDTVSWYQQALGQGPQFIFQYYEEEERQRGNFPDRFSGHQFPNYSSELNVNALLLGDSALYLCASSLAGGAGANVLTFGAGSRLTVL.

The rearrangement links TRBV7-8 to TRBJ2-2, with D perhaps TRBD1 (6 bases). The CDR3 runs to 16 residues. Trimming left V 1 base short and J 3 bases short, with 12 bases between. CDR1 SGHVS and CDR2 FQNEAQ come from the germline V gene. CDR3 protein: CASSLVSHRDTGELFF. CDR3 DNA sequence: TGTGCCAGCAGCTTAGTCTCTCACAGGGACACCGGGGAGCTGTTTTTT.

V and J are TRBV7-2 and TRBJ2-1; D possibly corresponds to TRBD2 (5 bases). Germline V gene data show CDR1 as SGHTA and CDR2 as FQGNSA. The CDR3 totals 16 residues. Trimming took 1 base from V and 3 from J, leaving 13 bases between them. CDR3 sequence (DNA): TGTGCCAGCAGCTTAGTCGGTGGGAGTGTCTACAATGAGCAGTTCTTC. Amino acid sequence: CASSLVGGSVYNEQFF.

J is TRBJ2-4 and V is TRBV6-5, with no clear D. There are 14 residues in the CDR3. The V end was cut by 4 bases, the J end by 3 bases, with 10 bases between. CDR1 MNHEY and CDR2 SVGAGI come from the germline V gene. For the CDR3, the DNA is TGTGCCAGCAGTTCGAAGGATGGCAAAAACATTCAGTACTTC. This gives the protein CASSSKDGKNIQYF.

The chain is built from TRBV6-6 and TRBJ2-7; weak D call: TRBD1 (7 bases). The CDR3 loop spans 13 amino acids. Germline V CDR1 and CDR2: MNHNY, SVGAGI (reference sequence). The V and J ends lost 6 bases and 1 base respectively, with 10 bases between them. CDR3 coding DNA: TGTGCCAGCAGGGAGGGGGCTTCCTACGAGCAGTACTTC. Translation: CASREGASYEQYF.

This clone is a singleton in its sample. The chain has TRBV5-4 and TRBJ2-3; tentative D call: TRBD1 (6 bases). The CDR3 has 15 amino acids. Germline CDR1 SGHNT, CDR2 YYREEE (reference sequence). Trimming removed 4 bases at V and 0 bases at J, with 12 bases between. The chain's CDR3 is CASSRTGTSTDTQYF. In DNA form, the CDR3 reads TGTGCCAGCAGCCGAACCGGGACAAGCACAGATACGCAGTATTTT. Filled out from reference TRBV5-4 and TRBJ2-3, the complete variable domain reads ETGVTQSPTHLIKTRGQQVTLRCSSQSGHNTVSWYQQALGQGPQFIFQYYREEENGRGNFPPRFSGLQFPNYSSELNVNALELDDSALYLCASSRTGTSTDTQYFGPGTRLTVL.